This record looks at one T cell receptor (beta chain) sequence and its context. The data originate from a study of technical replicates of blood from a handful of donors. Sequencing used immunoSEQ multiplex PCR; TCRdb keeps in-frame clones, though not all of them. The top ten hold under 0.3% of the sample, which has about 75,000 clones, approximately 97% seen once. Germline V gene lookup returns CDR1 MNHNS and CDR2 SASEGT. V was cut by 7 bases and J by 7 bases, with 14 bases left in between. The length of the CDR3 is 13 residues. The rearrangement joins TRBV6-1 to TRBJ2-1, with D maybe TRBD2 (5 bases). This clonotype was obtained from a human donor in good health. The sequencing sample was made of T cells isolated from PBMCs. The CDR3 DNA follows: TGTGCCAGCAAGGTTTATTCGGGGAATGAGCAGTTCTTC. Amino acids: CASKVYSGNEQFF.